Listed below are T cell receptor beta chains from one sample, sequenced in a study of blood T cell repertoires in COVID-19. Generated by immunoSEQ multiplex PCR, the TCRdb table keeps only in-frame clones and is missing some. The sample lists around 250,000 clones, approximately 90% occurring once. The specimen was peripheral blood. These receptors were obtained from a young man who had recovered from COVID-19. Each CDR3 is given with its conserved first and last residue. D genes are given only for firm matches. Expanded clones get a size class; other rows say once, few or many, or leave the size out.

- TRBJ1-2 TRBV7-2 - TGTGCCAGCAGCTTATCTCGGGGGGATTCGGGCTACACCTTC CASSLSRGDSGYTF
- TRBJ2-7 TRBV12-2 once TGTGCAAGTCGCTTAGAGCTTAGTTGGGGGCCAGGCCCTTCCTACGAGCAGTACTTC CASRLELSWGPGPSYEQYF
TRBD2 TRBJ2-1 TRBV30 - TGTGCCTGGAGTGGTAGCGGGGGGGCCCATGAGCAGTTCTTC CAWSGSGGAHEQFF
- TRBJ1-5 TRBV7-6 - TGTGCCAGCAGCCGTTATGAAGCGAGCAATCAGCCCCAGCATTTT CASSRYEASNQPQHF
- TRBJ1-4 TRBV4-1 - TGCGCCAGCAGCCCGGAACAGGGTATGAATGAAAAACTGTTTTTT CASSPEQGMNEKLFF
- TRBJ2-5 TRBV15 - TGTGCCACCAGCGCCCGAGGACTGACGGGGACCCAGTACTTC CATSARGLTGTQYF
TRBD1 TRBJ2-7 TRBV10-2 - TGCGCCAGCAGGGCGGGACAGGTGGGGGAGCAGTACTTC CASRAGQVGEQYF
- TRBJ2-7 TRBV10-3 once TGTGCCATCAGTGCAGACGAAACAGGACGGGTCTACGAGCAGTACTTC CAISADETGRVYEQYF
- TRBJ1-1 TRBV4-1 - TGCGCCAGCAGCCCCCTCGGGGGGACGAACACTGAAGCTTTCTTT CASSPLGGTNTEAFF
- TRBJ1-4 TRBV7-8 - TGTGCCAGCAGCGTCCTTGTGGGCCGGCAGGGTGGCGAAAAACTGTTTTTT CASSVLVGRQGGEKLFF
- TRBJ1-5 TRBV28 - TGTGCCAGCACCCAAAGGTGGGCAGTCTATAGCAATCAGCCCCAGCATTTT CASTQRWAVYSNQPQHF
- TRBJ1-1 TRBV30 once TGTGCCTGGAGTCGGGGGGGAACTGAAGCTTTCTTT CAWSRGGTEAFF
TRBD2 TRBJ2-5 TRBV15 - TGTGCCACCATGCGGGGGGATTCCTACCAAGAGACCCAGTACTTC CATMRGDSYQETQYF
TRBD1 TRBJ2-5 TRBV6-5 - TGTGCCTCAACCCCAGGGGGCGTTGATGGGGGGACCCAGTACTTC CASTPGGVDGGTQYF
TRBD1 TRBJ2-7 TRBV2 - TGTGCCAGCAGACCACGGGCAGGGGGTAATTACGAGCAGTACTTC CASRPRAGGNYEQYF
- TRBJ2-5 TRBV4-1 - TGCGCCAGCAGCCAAGTGATGGGCAGGCAAGAGACCCAGTACTTC CASSQVMGRQETQYF
TRBD2 TRBJ2-7 TRBV18 - TGTGCCAGCTCCCTCGCTAGCGGGCCTTACGAGCAGTACTTC CASSLASGPYEQYF
TRBD1 TRBJ2-5 TRBV5-1 - TGCGCCAGCAGCAGTCCCGGGACAGTTGTGACCCAGTACTTC CASSSPGTVVTQYF
TRBD2 TRBJ2-7 TRBV19 - TGTGCCAGTAGTATAGCCACTAGCGGGGGACGATACGAGCAGTACTTC CASSIATSGGRYEQYF
TRBD1 TRBJ1-2 TRBV6-5 few TGTGCCAGCACCCGACAGGGGCTTGGCTACACCTTC CASTRQGLGYTF
TRBD1 TRBJ1-1 TRBV5-6 - TGTGCCAGCAGCTTGGCCGGGACAGGGGGGACTGAAGCTTTCTTT CASSLAGTGGTEAFF
TRBD2 TRBJ2-4 TRBV2 few TGTGCCAGCAGACCCGGGACTAGCGGGGGCAGGAACATTCAGTACTTC CASRPGTSGGRNIQYF
TRBD1 TRBJ1-5 TRBV6-5 few TGTGCCAGCGCGATCGGCACAGGGGGTCAGCCCCAGCATTTT CASAIGTGGQPQHF
- TRBJ2-3 TRBV5-1 - TGCGCCAGCAGCCAACAGAAGGTAACAGATACGCAGTATTTT CASSQQKVTDTQYF
- TRBJ1-2 TRBV19 - TGTGCCAGTAGTATAGTAGGGTTTGGGCAGGGTACCGAGATTGGCTATGGCTACACCTTC CASSIVGFGQGTEIGYGYTF
TRBD2 TRBJ2-3 TRBV9 - TGTGCCAGCAGCGCTCCGACTAGCGGGGGGCCGACAGATACGCAGTATTTT CASSAPTSGGPTDTQYF
TRBD2 TRBJ2-3 TRBV6-1 - TGTGCCAGCAGTGAGGGACTAGCAGGAGATACGCAGTATTTT CASSEGLAGDTQYF
TRBD2 TRBJ2-5 TRBV4-3 - TGCGCCAGCAGCCAAGAGGCCGGGGGGGCCGCAGAGACCCAGTACTTC CASSQEAGGAAETQYF
- TRBJ1-1 TRBV5-5 few TGTGCCAGCAGCTTGGCAGCTGAAGCTTTCTTT CASSLAAEAFF
TRBD2 TRBJ2-5 TRBV18 - TGTGCCAGCTCATCTAGCGGGGCCCAAGAGACCCAGTACTTC CASSSSGAQETQYF
- TRBJ2-3 TRBV6-2/TRBV6-3 - TGTGCCAGCAGCCTCGGGGGTACCACTAGCACAGATACGCAGTATTTT CASSLGGTTSTDTQYF
- TRBJ1-4 TRBV4-3 - TGCGCCAGCAGCCTCCCGCGCGAGCTCGGGAGTGAAAAACTGTTTTTT CASSLPRELGSEKLFF
- TRBJ2-7 TRBV3-1/TRBV3-2 - TGTGCCAGCAGCCAAGATACAGGGCAGTACTTC CASSQDTGQYF
TRBD1 TRBJ1-1 TRBV30 - TGTGCCTGGACCTCCGACAGGGGCACTGAAGCTTTCTTT CAWTSDRGTEAFF
- TRBJ1-1 TRBV7-8 once TGTGCCAGCAGCCAAACGAGGGTAACTGAAGCTTTCTTT CASSQTRVTEAFF
- TRBJ1-2 TRBV27 - TGTGCCAGCAGCGTTTTAGGGGGGGGCGGCTACACCTTC CASSVLGGGGYTF
TRBD1 TRBJ1-1 TRBV18 - TGTGCCAGCTCACCGGCGGGCCGACAGGGGAGGACTGAAGCTTTCTTT CASSPAGRQGRTEAFF
- TRBJ2-1 TRBV9 - TGTGCCAGCAGCGTTCGGGACTGGTCCTACAATGAGCAGTTCTTC CASSVRDWSYNEQFF
- TRBJ1-1 TRBV7-6 - TGTGCCAGCAGCTTTGGCAGTGAAGCTTTCTTT CASSFGSEAFF
TRBD1 TRBJ1-2 TRBV6-1 - TGTGCCAGCAGTGATTGGGGACAGCCATCTCGCTCTTATGGCTACACCTTC CASSDWGQPSRSYGYTF
TRBD1 TRBJ1-1 TRBV28 - TGTGCCAGCAGTCTCACAGGGGTTCACACTGAAGCTTTCTTT CASSLTGVHTEAFF
- TRBJ2-7 TRBV10-2 - TGCGCCAGCACCCCACAGGGAAGGCCCTACGAGCAGTACTTC CASTPQGRPYEQYF